This entry describes one T cell receptor (beta chain). What it recognizes is unknown. The CDR3 consists of 13 residues. Germline-derived CDR1 and CDR2 are SGDLS and YYNGEE. V gave up 4 bases and J gave up 2 bases, with 8 bases separating them. Using approximately 190 ng DNA, tens of thousands of T cell genomes, the sorted-subset replicate PCRs were run. Profiling relied on immunoSEQ multiplex PCR, and the TCRdb table lists in-frame clones only, not all of them. The repertoire has 2 million to 3 million clones, roughly 93% of them found once; the top ten carry 0.36%. The healthy adult donors were HIV-negative and reported no recent acute infections or vaccinations. This entry comes from a study of shared clonotypes between healthy human individuals. Whole-study context: CD4 naive and memory got three plates each, CD8 naive two, CD8 memory one.

Study-wide results and caveats: Few donors restricted represented genetic and exposure-history diversity.

This rearrangement joins TRBV9 to TRBJ2-3; D unresolved. The origin of this receptor is a man younger than 35 in good health. Some clones in this sample may be carry-over from other donors' samples. What was sequenced was naive CD4+ T cells from PBMCs. Subset specified: CD45RA+ positively selected. DNA of the CDR3: TGTGCCAGCAGCCCCAGCACCACAGATACGCAGTATTTT. Translation: CASSPSTTDTQYF.